This T cell receptor beta chain was captured by sequencing in a study of shared clonotypes between healthy human individuals. Study outcomes and limitations: An effect of sequencing depth on clonotype sharing among donors was expected.

DNA at roughly 0.2 ug, 25,000 to 35,000 T cell genomes, went into sorted-subset replicate PCRs. The data were produced by immunoSEQ multiplex PCR, yet TCRdb's version contains in-frame clones alone and is incomplete. This sample has 2.3 million or so clones, with over 90% found just once. Notes on this clone: Antigen: not known.

The CDR3 totals 16 residues. J lost 9 bases, V lost 1 base, and 12 bases had no gene match. Germline CDR1 is SGHVS and CDR2 is FQNEAQ. This sequence originates from a man aged 18 to 35 in good health. Some clones in this sample may be carry-over from other donors' samples. Sequencing was done on a sample of naive CD4+ T cells from PBMCs. Described subset: CD45RA+ positively selected. The chain is built from TRBV7-8 and TRBJ2-1, with 7 positions matching TRBD2. CDR3 residues: CASSLGGGSDISEQFF. The CDR3 DNA is TGTGCCAGCAGCTTAGGTGGCGGGAGTGACATCAGTGAGCAGTTCTTC.